The 15 T cell receptor beta chains below all came from one sample that was sequenced in a study of cytomegalovirus exposure and HLA in healthy donors. The PCR employed 60 Vbeta primers together with 13 Jbeta primers. Sequencing used immunoSEQ multiplex PCR; TCRdb keeps in-frame clones, though not all of them. Counted here are about 91,000 clones, just under 80% occurring once; the ten biggest clones make up around 4.4%. Sequencing was done on a sample of PBMCs. The receptors come from a male donor in good health and CMV-seropositive.

The rearrangement links TRBV19 to TRBJ1-5, with 10 bases aligning to TRBD1. This CDR3 has 17 residues. With V trimmed by 5 bases and J by 0 bases, 7 bases remained unmatched. Germline CDR1 reads LNHDA; CDR2 reads SQIVND (reference sequence). The CDR3 loop reads CASSRRTGGNSNQPQHF. CDR3 nucleotides: TGTGCCAGTAGTCGAAGGACAGGGGGTAATAGCAATCAGCCCCAGCATTTT.

The rearrangement uses TRBV11-2 and TRBJ2-1, with 10 positions matching TRBD2. V lost 2 bases, J lost 5 bases, and 12 bases stayed unmatched. Germline CDR1 SGHAT, CDR2 FQNNGV. This CDR3 contains 18 residues. CDR3 coding DNA: TGTGCCAGCAGCTTATTGTCTTCGGCTAGCGGGAGAAACAATGAGCAGTTCTTC. The encoded protein is CASSLLSSASGRNNEQFF. The whole variable domain, filled in from reference TRBV11-2 and TRBJ2-1, reads EAGVAQSPRYKIIEKRQSVAFWCNPISGHATLYWYQQILGQGPKLLIQFQNNGVVDDSQLPKDRFSAERLKGVDSTLKIQPAKLEDSAVYLCASSLLSSASGRNNEQFFGPGTRLTVL.

Written as DNA, the CDR3 is TGTGCCAGCAGCCCCGAGCTGACGGAGAGCTCCTACGAGCAGTACTTC. It yields the protein CASSPELTESSYEQYF. The chain recombines TRBV9 with TRBJ2-7, with D hard to call. Trimming took off 4 bases at V and 0 bases at J, with 17 bases between the two ends. The germline V gene has CDR1 SGDLS and CDR2 YYNGEE. CDR3 length: 16 amino acids.

The gene calls are TRBV6-5 and TRBJ1-1, with a tentative D call TRBD1 (6 bases). The V end lost 0 bases, the J end lost 4 bases, and 9 bases lay between the germline ends. Germline V lookup: CDR1 MNHEY, CDR2 SVGAGI. CDR3 length: 14 residues. The CDR3 nucleotides are TGTGCCAGCAGTTACTCGTGGGGGCGCACTGAAGCTTTCTTT. Its protein is CASSYSWGRTEAFF.

The gene calls are TRBV2 and TRBJ2-5, with 8 bases matching TRBD1. V lost 8 bases, J lost 5 bases, and 10 bases stayed unmatched. CDR3 size: 14 residues. Germline assignment: CDR1 SNHLY and CDR2 FYNNEI. CDR3 loop: CASSWDRRPETQYF. CDR3 coding DNA: TGTGCCAGCTCATGGGACAGGAGGCCGGAGACCCAGTACTTC.

This clone was picked up one time. The rearrangement links TRBV7-9 to TRBJ1-1, with unresolved D. The V gene's germline CDR1 is SEHNR and CDR2 FQNEAQ (reference sequence). Trimming cost V 4 bases and J 0 bases, with 9 bases left between them. CDR3 length equals 14 residues. CDR3 loop: CASSSESMNTEAFF. The CDR3 coding sequence is TGTGCCAGCAGCTCAGAAAGTATGAACACTGAAGCTTTCTTT.

This clone was picked up one time. This chain connects TRBV5-1 to TRBJ2-7; D gene ambiguous. The CDR3 totals 14 residues. Germline lookup yields CDR1 SGHRS and CDR2 YFSETQ. V was clipped by 5 bases and J by 3 bases, with 15 bases between them. The CDR3 DNA sequence: TGCGCCAGCAGAACGGGTGGAGAAAACTACGAGCAGTACTTC. As protein: CASRTGGENYEQYF.

The gene calls are TRBV6-5 and TRBJ2-7, with 9 bases aligning to TRBD1. Trimming took 5 bases from V and 1 from J; bases not matched to a gene: 6. CDR3 length equals 15 residues. In germline, CDR1 is MNHEY, CDR2 SVGAGI. CDR3 loop: CASSPGTGKSYEQYF. For the CDR3, the DNA is TGTGCCAGCAGTCCCGGGACAGGGAAATCCTACGAGCAGTACTTC.

V is TRBV2 and J is TRBJ1-2; D is perhaps TRBD1 (6 bases). CDR1 and CDR2 (germline): SNHLY, FYNNEI. The CDR3 extends over 15 amino acids. Trimming removed 5 bases from V and 4 bases from J, with 17 bases in between. CDR3 coding DNA: TGTGCCAGCAGTCCACCGGACAGTTTTACCTATGGCTACACCTTC. Translating gives CASSPPDSFTYGYTF. The variable domain in full, completed from reference TRBV2 and TRBJ1-2, reads EPEVTQTPSHQVTQMGQEVILRCVPISNHLYFYWYRQILGQKVEFLVSFYNNEISEKSEIFDDQFSVERPDGSNFTLKIRSTKLEDSAMYFCASSPPDSFTYGYTFGSGTRLTVV.

The chain joins TRBV5-4 to TRBJ2-7, with 10 bases identical to TRBD2. The CDR3 spans 19 residues. Germline loops: CDR1 SGHNT, CDR2 YYREEE (reference sequence). J was trimmed by 1 base and V by 0 bases; bases with no gene match: 13. CDR3 sequence: CASSLGGLAAFGTSYEQYF. The CDR3 coding sequence is TGTGCCAGCAGCTTGGGTGGACTAGCGGCCTTCGGCACATCCTACGAGCAGTACTTC.

This chain connects TRBV30 to TRBJ2-7, with D unclear. This CDR3 has 13 residues. V was trimmed by 2 bases and J by 3 bases, leaving 11 bases between them. In germline, CDR1 is GTSNPN, CDR2 SVGIG (reference sequence). This chain's CDR3 is CAWSSQELYEQYF. CDR3 nucleotide sequence: TGTGCCTGGAGTTCCCAGGAACTCTACGAGCAGTACTTC.

V is TRBV15 and J is TRBJ2-6; D is perhaps TRBD1 (6 bases). The length of the CDR3 is 16 residues. The ends were cut back, 3 bases at V and 4 bases at J, with 13 bases in the middle. The V gene's germline CDR1 is LNHNV and CDR2 YYDKDF (reference sequence). Here the CDR3 DNA reads TGTGCCACCAGCAGCCGTACAGGGTCCGGGGCCAACGTCCTGACTTTC. This sequence encodes CATSSRTGSGANVLTF.

The chain couples TRBV30 to TRBJ1-6; D ambiguous. Germline-derived CDR1 and CDR2 are GTSNPN and SVGIG (reference sequence). V shed 4 bases and J shed 0 bases, with 7 bases lying between them. This CDR3 has 14 amino acids. The CDR3 loop is CAWTVSSYNSPLHF. CDR3 DNA: TGTGCCTGGACTGTGAGCTCCTATAATTCACCCCTCCACTTT.

In this sample, this clone turned up once. The rearrangement uses TRBV7-2 and TRBJ2-1, with a tentative D call TRBD1 (5 bases). The CDR3 runs to 15 residues. CDR1 SGHTA and CDR2 FQGNSA come from the germline V gene. Between the trimmed V and J ends, which lost 0 bases and 8 bases, there was a span of 14 bases. This CDR3 is CASSLAGLSSDEQFF. The CDR3 DNA is TGTGCCAGCAGCTTAGCGGGGCTATCGTCAGATGAGCAGTTCTTC.

The chain has TRBV2 and TRBJ2-7, with 13 bases identical to TRBD2. V was pared by 6 bases and J by 2 bases, with 1 base of the junction left unmatched. Germline values: CDR1 SNHLY, CDR2 FYNNEI. CDR3 length equals 14 residues. The CDR3 is CASSGLAGAYEQYF. CDR3 DNA: TGTGCCAGCAGCGGACTAGCGGGGGCCTACGAGCAGTACTTC.